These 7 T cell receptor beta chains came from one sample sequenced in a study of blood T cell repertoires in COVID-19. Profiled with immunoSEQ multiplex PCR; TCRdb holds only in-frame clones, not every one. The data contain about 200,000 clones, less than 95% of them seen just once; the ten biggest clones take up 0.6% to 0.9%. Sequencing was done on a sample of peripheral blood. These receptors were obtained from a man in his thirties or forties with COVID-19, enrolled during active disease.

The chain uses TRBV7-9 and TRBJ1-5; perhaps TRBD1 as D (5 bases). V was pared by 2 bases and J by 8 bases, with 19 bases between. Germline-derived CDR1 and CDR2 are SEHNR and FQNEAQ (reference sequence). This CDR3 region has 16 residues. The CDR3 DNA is TGTGCCAGCAGCTTAATGGGTCCTGGGGCTGCGGAGCCCCAGCATTTT. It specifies CASSLMGPGAAEPQHF.

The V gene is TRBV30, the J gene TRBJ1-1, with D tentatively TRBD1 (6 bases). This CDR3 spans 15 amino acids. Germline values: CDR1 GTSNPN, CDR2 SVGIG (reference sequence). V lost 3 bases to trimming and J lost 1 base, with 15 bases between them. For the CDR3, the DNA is TGTGCCTGGAGCACCCCGGGACATACGAACACTGAAGCTTTCTTT. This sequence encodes CAWSTPGHTNTEAFF.

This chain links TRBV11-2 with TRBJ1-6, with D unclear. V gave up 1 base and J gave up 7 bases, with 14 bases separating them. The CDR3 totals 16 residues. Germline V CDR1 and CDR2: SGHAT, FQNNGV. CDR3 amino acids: CASSLVQAFLNSPLHF. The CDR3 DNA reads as TGTGCCAGCAGCTTAGTCCAGGCTTTCCTCAATTCACCCCTCCACTTT.

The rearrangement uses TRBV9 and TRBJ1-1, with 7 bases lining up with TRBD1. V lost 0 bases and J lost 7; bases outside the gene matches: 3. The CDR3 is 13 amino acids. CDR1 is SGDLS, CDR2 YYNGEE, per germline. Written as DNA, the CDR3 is TGTGCCAGCAGCGTAGACTGGGACAGTGAAGCTTTCTTT. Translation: CASSVDWDSEAFF.

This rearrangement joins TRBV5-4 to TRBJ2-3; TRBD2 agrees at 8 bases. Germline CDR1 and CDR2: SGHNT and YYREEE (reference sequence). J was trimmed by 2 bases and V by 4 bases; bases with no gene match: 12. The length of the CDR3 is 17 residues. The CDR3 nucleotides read TGTGCCAGCAGCCCGACTAGCGCTACAGGGACCACAGATACGCAGTATTTT. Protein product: CASSPTSATGTTDTQYF.

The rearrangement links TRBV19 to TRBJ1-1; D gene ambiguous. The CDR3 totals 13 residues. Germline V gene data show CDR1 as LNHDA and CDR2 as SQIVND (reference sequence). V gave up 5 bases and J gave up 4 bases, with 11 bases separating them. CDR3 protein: CASSPRDSTEAFF. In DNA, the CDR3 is TGTGCCAGTAGTCCCCGCGATAGCACTGAAGCTTTCTTT.

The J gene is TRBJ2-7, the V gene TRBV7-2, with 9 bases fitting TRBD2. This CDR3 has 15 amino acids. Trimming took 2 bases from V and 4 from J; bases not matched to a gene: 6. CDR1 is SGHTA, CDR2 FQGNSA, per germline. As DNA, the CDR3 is TGTGCCAGCAGCTTAAGTGCGGGGGGGCTGTACGAGCAGTACTTC. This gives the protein CASSLSAGGLYEQYF.